This T cell receptor beta chain was retrieved from a study of T cell changes during pregnancy in multiple sclerosis. TCRdb's table, derived via immunoSEQ multiplex PCR, lists solely in-frame clones and lacks some. Found here are tens of thousands of clones, 93% of them singletons; the top ten hold under 1.5%. The CDR3 is 14 residues long. Germline CDR1 and CDR2: SNHLY and FYNNEI. Trimming removed 1 base at V and 0 bases at J, with 7 bases between. The sequence was obtained from a female donor in good health, enrolled as a control in a pregnancy study. This chain links TRBV2 with TRBJ2-7; perhaps TRBD1 as D (5 bases). Sample: peripheral blood, taken in the third trimester of pregnancy. DNA of the CDR3: TGTGCCAGCAGTGAAGGGACATTCTCCTACGAGCAGTACTTC. Translation gives CASSEGTFSYEQYF.